This T cell receptor beta chain was found in a study of T cell changes during pregnancy in multiple sclerosis. The germline V gene has CDR1 SGHRS and CDR2 YFSETQ. This CDR3 region has 14 residues. Trimming cost V 4 bases and J 2 bases, with 10 bases left between them. TCRdb's table, derived via immunoSEQ multiplex PCR, lists solely in-frame clones and lacks some. The table includes about 87,000 clones, around 95% detected once. The chain joins TRBV5-1 to TRBJ2-1; D remains ambiguous. The sequenced sample was peripheral blood, obtained in the third trimester of pregnancy. This receptor was taken from a female donor in good health, enrolled as a control in a pregnancy study. Here the CDR3 reads CASSPQFAYNEQFF. As DNA, the CDR3 is TGCGCCAGCAGCCCCCAATTTGCCTACAATGAGCAGTTCTTC. The variable domain in full, completed from reference TRBV5-1 and TRBJ2-1, reads KAGVTQTPRYLIKTRGQQVTLSCSPISGHRSVSWYQQTPGQGLQFLFEYFSETQRNKGNFPGRFSGRQFSNSRSEMNVSTLELGDSALYLCASSPQFAYNEQFFGPGTRLTVL.